Below, 30 T cell receptor beta chains from the same sample are listed, as sequenced in a study of T cells expressing NK-cell markers. TCRdb re-called the 5' RACE reads and gives one entry per CDR3 protein, without DNA. In all, the sample yields 150,000 to 170,000 distinct CDR3 sequences. The sample consisted of blood T cells: a sorted CD56 or NKG2C T cell subset, CD4+ or CD8+ T cells, or bulk PBMC T cells (not recorded which). The source of these receptors is a woman aged 45-59 years in good health.

The rearrangement links TRBV4-1 to TRBJ2-7; with no DNA, the TCRdb D assignment of TRBD1 cannot be verified. CDR1 is MGHRA and CDR2 is YSYEKL in the germline V gene. The CDR3 consists of 14 residues. CDR3 residues: CASSPRKQGAEQYF.

Here the CDR3 reads CASSEFSEVGAFF. This chain joins TRBV10-2 and TRBJ1-1. The CDR3 extends over 13 amino acids. The germline V gene encodes CDR1 WSHSY and CDR2 SAAADI.

The chain combines TRBV24-1 with TRBJ2-1. The germline CDR1 and CDR2 sequences are KGHDR and SFDVKD. This CDR3 spans 12 amino acids. The CDR3 loop reads CATSDLVDQQFF.

V and J are TRBV13 and TRBJ1-2; without DNA, the TCRdb call of TRBD1 cannot be checked. Germline V CDR1 and CDR2: PRHDT, FYEKMQ (reference sequence). The CDR3 contains 15 residues. Here the CDR3 reads CASSLQRGSIDGYTF.

V gene TRBV20-1 combines with J gene TRBJ2-2. CDR3 size: 13 residues. CDR1 is DFQATT, CDR2 SNEGSKA, per germline (reference sequence). This chain's CDR3 is CSGATSNTGELFF.

J is TRBJ2-7 and V is TRBV12-3 or TRBV12-4; TCRdb returns TRBD1, unconfirmable since there is no DNA. This CDR3 is built from 16 residues. The chain's CDR3 is CASSPSQPQNSYEQYF.

The chain links TRBV7-9 to TRBJ2-2; the D call from TCRdb, TRBD1, cannot be confirmed without DNA. The CDR3 sequence is 16 residues long. CDR1 is SEHNR, CDR2 FQNEAQ, per germline (reference sequence). CDR3 protein: CASSLAGGPTTGELFF.

V usage is TRBV11-3 and J usage is TRBJ1-1; the D gene TCRdb calls, TRBD1, cannot be checked with no DNA. Germline-derived CDR1 and CDR2 are SGHNT and YENEEA. This CDR3 comprises 15 residues. The CDR3 here is CASSLTQGVNTEAFF.

The rearrangement joins TRBV29-1 to TRBJ1-2; TCRdb lists TRBD1, though no DNA is available to test this call. The CDR3 extends over 16 amino acids. Germline V gene sequence: CDR1 SQVTM, CDR2 ANQGSEA. This CDR3 is CSVEVGRGRLLDGYTF. Variable domain in full (rest from reference TRBV29-1 and TRBJ1-2): SAVISQKPSRDICQRGTSLTIQCQVDSQVTMMFWYRQQPGQSLTLIATANQGSEATYESGFVIDKFPISRPNLTFSTLTVSNMSPEDSSIYLCSVEVGRGRLLDGYTFGSGTRLTVV.

This chain uses TRBV7-9 with TRBJ2-1. The length of the CDR3 is 12 residues. Germline loops: CDR1 SEHNR, CDR2 FQNEAQ (reference sequence). This CDR3 is CASGGPYNEQFF.

This chain joins TRBV10-2 and TRBJ2-1; the TCRdb call, TRBD2, lacks DNA for checking. From germline, CDR1 is WSHSY and CDR2 SAAADI. This CDR3 spans 15 amino acids. The CDR3 loop reads CATQGVVAGDNEQFF.

The genes are TRBV25-1 and TRBJ2-1. The CDR3 is 13 amino acids. CDR1 and CDR2 (germline): MGHDK, SYGVNS. CDR3 sequence: CASSYPAYNEQFF.

V and J are TRBV5-1 and TRBJ2-1; checking the TCRdb D call of TRBD1 is not possible without DNA. The germline gives CDR1 SGHRS, CDR2 YFSETQ. There are 14 residues in the CDR3. The CDR3 protein is CASNPPGINNEQFF.

The CDR3 sequence is CASSPSGLAGYEQFF. V usage is TRBV11-3 and J usage is TRBJ2-1; TCRdb reports TRBD2, a call that lacks DNA to check it against. The germline gives CDR1 SGHNT, CDR2 YENEEA. CDR3 size: 15 residues.

The chain is built from TRBV12-3 or TRBV12-4 and TRBJ2-3; the D call of TRBD1 rests on TCRdb alone, since no DNA is present to check it. This CDR3 contains 16 residues. CDR3 sequence: CASSSTQGDLTDTQYF.

The V gene is TRBV30, the J gene TRBJ2-1. Germline assignment: CDR1 GTSNPN and CDR2 SVGIG (reference sequence). CDR3 size: 12 residues. The CDR3: CAWSPVEDEQFF.

This chain links TRBV11-2 with TRBJ2-5; the TCRdb call, TRBD2, lacks DNA for checking. The germline V gene has CDR1 SGHAT and CDR2 FQNNGV. The CDR3 is made up of 16 amino acids. The CDR3 region is CASSFSLAASQETQYF.

The CDR3 loop reads CSVATSGPADRTDTQYF. V usage is TRBV29-1 and J usage is TRBJ2-3; TCRdb's D call of TRBD2 is untestable without DNA. The CDR3 consists of 17 residues. Germline V CDR1 and CDR2: SQVTM, ANQGSEA.

The V gene is TRBV11-2, the J gene TRBJ1-5. CDR3 size: 14 residues. Germline V gene sequence: CDR1 SGHAT, CDR2 FQNNGV. CDR3 loop: CASSLTGRDQPQHF.

The gene calls are TRBV11-2 and TRBJ2-5; checking the TCRdb D call of TRBD1 is not possible without DNA. Germline CDR1 is SGHAT and CDR2 is FQNNGV. The CDR3 has 14 residues. The CDR3 loop reads CASRTDGNQETQYF.

CDR3 sequence: CASSLSRVRNTGELFF. The chain links TRBV7-8 to TRBJ2-2. The germline V gene encodes CDR1 SGHVS and CDR2 FQNEAQ. The CDR3 runs to 16 residues.

The chain is built from TRBV18 and TRBJ1-2. This CDR3 spans 18 amino acids. Per germline, CDR1 KGHSH and CDR2 LQKENI. The CDR3 sequence is CASSPLGETTPENYGYTF.

The chain carries TRBV27 and TRBJ2-1; TCRdb names TRBD2, which stays unverified in the absence of DNA. CDR1 MNHEY and CDR2 SMNVEV come from the germline V gene (reference sequence). The CDR3 covers 14 residues. The CDR3: CASSLETSSDEQFF.

V is TRBV11-2 and J is TRBJ2-3; checking the TCRdb D call of TRBD1 is not possible without DNA. The CDR3 contains 17 residues. Looked up from germline, CDR1 is SGHAT and CDR2 is FQNNGV. CDR3 protein: CASSLDRGGGRTDTQYF.

The V gene is TRBV19, the J gene TRBJ2-6; the TCRdb call, TRBD2, lacks DNA for checking. The CDR3 contains 19 residues. The germline gives CDR1 LNHDA, CDR2 SQIVND (reference sequence). The CDR3 here is CASSTQAGRVDRGANVLTF.

The V call is TRBV18, the J call TRBJ1-2; TCRdb returns TRBD1, unconfirmable since there is no DNA. CDR1 and CDR2 from the germline V gene are KGHSH and LQKENI. There are 14 residues in the CDR3. The CDR3 here is CASSPLQGDYGYTF. Complete variable domain (other parts from reference TRBV18 and TRBJ1-2): NAGVMQNPRHLVRRRGQEARLRCSPMKGHSHVYWYRQLPEEGLKFMVYLQKENIIDESGMPKERFSAEFPKEGPSILRIQQVVRGDSAAYFCASSPLQGDYGYTFGSGTRLTVV.

This chain uses TRBV7-8 with TRBJ1-4; TCRdb returns TRBD1, unconfirmable since there is no DNA. Per the germline V gene, CDR1 is SGHVS and CDR2 is FQNEAQ. The CDR3 consists of 15 residues. The CDR3 region is CASSFEGARNEGLFF.

V usage is TRBV24-1 and J usage is TRBJ2-1; the D gene TCRdb calls, TRBD1, cannot be checked with no DNA. The germline CDR1 and CDR2 sequences are KGHDR and SFDVKD. The length of the CDR3 is 16 residues. This CDR3 is CATSDSRQGRANEQFF.

This sequence joins TRBV4-1 and TRBJ2-3; TCRdb's assignment of TRBD1 cannot be checked, as there is no DNA. CDR1 is MGHRA, CDR2 YSYEKL, per germline. There are 16 residues in the CDR3. CDR3 loop: CASSHRDRAGTDTQYF.

The chain combines TRBV5-1 with TRBJ2-3; TCRdb indicates TRBD1, and absent DNA this call remains unverified. This CDR3 comprises 15 residues. Germline V gene lookup returns CDR1 SGHRS and CDR2 YFSETQ. The CDR3: CASSDGLRRGDTQYF.